This TCR beta chain came from a study of cytomegalovirus exposure and HLA in healthy donors (dated by TCRdb to 2017 to 2019). Regarding the study in general: An earlier analysis of approximately 590 of the donors reported approximately 290 Gb of sequence data and 100 million to 130 million unique TCR beta sequences from about 180 million T cells. The study profiled the T cell repertoires of under 700 subjects by immunosequencing and related them to cytomegalovirus serostatus. Donor age, sex, ethnicity and CMV serostatus were compiled alongside the repertoire data. An earlier analysis of approximately 500 of the donors applied high-throughput TCR beta sequencing to assess whether each TCR beta V gene segment acted as functional or pseudogenic. In a later analysis, previously published TCR beta repertoires from fewer than 750 donors were re-analyzed and high-resolution HLA genotyping was added so that TCR occurrence patterns could be studied. To predict cytomegalovirus infection status, the study brought together high-throughput TCR immunosequencing, statistical association of individual TCRs with disease status, and machine learning. Rather than drawing on any new phenotypic data, the later analysis identified candidate immune exposures from TCR beta sequences and the way those sequences occurred across donors. Roughly 5 DR-DQ haplotypes were handled as single units for association and clustering, since linkage in the cohort was strong. The number of donors typed differed by locus, with roughly 629-640 for A, B, C, DRB1 and DQB1, around 500 for DQA1, over 600 for DPA1, and about 450 for DPB1. On average, roughly 250,000 unique TCR beta nucleotide sequences were sequenced per donor among 398 genotyped donors of the cohort, with 15% to 20% of those sequences being non-productive. An early release that covered some 640 HLA-typed donors contained about 300 gigabases of sequencing data and 85 million to 100 million unique TCR sequences. The study aimed to test whether signatures of past pathogen exposure could be identified by cataloging public T cell receptors. Genome-wide SNP genotypes for about 65% of the 666 donors were used in a later genetic analysis, which treated that subset as a discovery cohort. The genetic ancestry cluster associated with self-reported Caucasian donors included over 65% of the roughly 380 genotyped donors. In addition to the first cohort of approximately 650 subjects, a separate validation cohort of approximately 130 different subjects was used. Both class I and class II loci were covered by HLA typing, at four-digit resolution. All discovery cohort repertoires had been generated using a single sequencing platform. Broad study findings and their caveats: In both the original and validation cohorts, the classifier was reported to diagnose cytomegalovirus status with high specificity and sensitivity. Because HLA typing was missing for some donors at each locus, association tests included only the typed subset. The presence/absence analyses assumed that sequencing depth was roughly uniform across donors, and that assumption may not be true. A further reported finding was that TCR beta sequences accurately predicted the HLA-A and HLA-B alleles for most subjects in the first cohort. Roughly 15 rarely observed V segments, including chromosome 9 orphons, were excluded from the earlier analysis of about 600 of the donors because counts were too low. For the cohort, immune exposure information was limited to CMV serostatus. In the study, some 180 TCR beta chains were listed as associated with cytomegalovirus. An association between a missense DCLRE1C variant and V-gene and J-gene trimming of TCR beta chains was found in a later genetic analysis and replicated in an independent cohort. Linkage disequilibrium might explain the correlated functional status among segregating V segments, but an unknown experimental factor could not be ruled out. It was suggested by the authors that the approach could potentially be generalized to other disease states and immunological phenotypes. Several of the top co-occurrence clusters appeared to be linked to parvovirus B19, influenza, CMV and Epstein-Barr virus, according to a later analysis. Across donors, most TCR sequences were observed very rarely, whereas some public TCRs were present in many individuals. A later analysis found that TCR association rates varied across HLA loci, with DRB1 alleles showing the most associated TCRs and HLA-C alleles the fewest. A later analysis found that most CMV-associated TCR beta chains appeared HLA-restricted, with HLA associations seemingly driven largely by CMV exposure. Only TCR beta chains were sequenced in this cohort, and the absence of alpha or paired-chain data limited detectable features. Broadly in line with IMGT annotations, most TCR beta V segments showed up in productive rearrangements about 90% or about 30% of the time in an earlier analysis of some 590 of the donors. At a false discovery rate of 0.05, a later analysis linked under 20,000 TCR beta sequences to specific HLA alleles. In vitro tests confirmed that a few of the cytomegalovirus-associated TCR beta chains recognize cytomegalovirus antigens. The sequencing pipeline was judged likely to have produced a cluster of highly shared sequence variants as a technical artifact. Strong co-occurrence of HLA alleles, especially DR and DQ, made assigning TCR associations to individual alleles difficult. Compared with the 666-donor mean, donors in an Asian-associated ancestry cluster had fewer N-insertions in productive TCRs, according to a later genetic analysis. A later analysis found that HLA-associated TCR beta chains were more clonally expanded and had lower generation probabilities than equally common non-associated chains.

To note about this clone: The target of this receptor is not known. No base-level quality is on record; no much larger clone is a single base apart.

The library was made by the immunoSEQ multiplex PCR assay. For the multiplex PCR, a mixture combining 60 forward primers for TCR Vbeta segments and 13 reverse primers for TCR Jbeta segments was used. The CDR3 region of rearranged TCR beta genes was amplified from genomic DNA with a multiplex PCR assay. The Illumina HiSeq System was used to sequence the amplified TCR beta libraries as 87-base-pair reads. On the study's bioinformatics: In a later analysis, tens of millions of unique TCR beta chains were counted across the roughly 700 repertoires, and roughly 11 million of these chains were shared by at least two donors. To remove PCR and sequencing errors, raw reads were error-corrected and collapsed into unique sequences using a nearest-neighbor algorithm that merged closely related sequences. V, D and J gene segments were assigned by aligning CDR3 sequences to IMGT reference sequences. For a sequence to be retained, a match of at least six nucleotides to both a V gene segment and a J gene segment was required. A rearrangement was called productive if the CDR3 had no stop codons and remained in frame with V and J, and every other rearrangement was called non-productive. CDR3 was defined by IMGT convention, running from the second conserved V-encoded cysteine to the conserved J-encoded phenylalanine. The earlier analysis of fewer than 700 of the donors excluded sequences that lacked an unambiguous match to a single V gene segment. In an earlier analysis of 587 of the donors, a V segment was called functional when productive rearrangements were above 56.7%, and segregating when the standard deviation between donors exceeded 5%. A statistical classification framework was developed to diagnose cytomegalovirus status using the catalog of TCR beta chain sequences. In a later analysis, V and J genes were assigned by comparing TCR nucleotide sequences against IMGT/GENE-DB human TR gene sequences. In a later analysis, CDR3 sequences and most-parsimonious VDJ recombination scenarios were assigned using the TCRdist pipeline. In a later analysis, every TCR beta chain was defined by the combination of its CDR3 amino acid sequence and its V-gene family, and reads without a unique V-gene family were dropped. To address suspected cross-contamination and a sequencing artifact, a later analysis removed 592 highly shared, low-generation-probability nucleotide sequences. For each public chain, a later analysis derived a clonal expansion index from normalized ranks of inferred template counts within each repertoire. Generation probabilities in a later analysis came from a VDJ recombination model fitted to out-of-frame rearrangements, and those results were checked against IGoR. In a later analysis, hypergeometric tests were used to score TCR-TCR, TCR-HLA and TCR-CMV co-occurrence, with a repertoire-size bias correction applied to TCR pairs. To estimate false discovery rates, a later analysis permuted the HLA or CMV assignments 20 times. In a later analysis, co-occurring TCRs were grouped with DBSCAN, and TCRdist sequence similarity was added when clustering was performed within HLA-allele-positive subsets. For co-occurrence clustering, repertoires with fewer than 30,000 or more than 120,000 public chains were excluded, along with roughly 5 repertoires with anomalous nucleotide sharing. The clones in this table, taken by TCRdb from immuneACCESS, are in-frame only. Not every clone is retained; where verified, under half of the shortfall comes from an unresolved V gene, and the cause of the rest is unknown. D and trimming were read from the DNA, whereas the V and J calls and clone size are those reported in that table. This sample gives 150,000 to 200,000 clones in total; about 77% of them show up just once. 2.5% to 3% of the sample comes from the top ten.

The cohort comprised 666 healthy bone marrow donors. All cohort members were sampled while nominally healthy, although unrecorded immune exposures were likely present. The donor was CMV seronegative and was included in the group of about 350 seronegative cohort members. A peripheral blood sample was collected from each donor, and TCR beta sequencing was performed on peripheral blood mononuclear cells. Genomic DNA was extracted from the blood cell samples with the Qiagen DNeasy Blood Extraction Kit. Sequenced: PBMCs. The TCR was taken from a female donor in good health and CMV-seronegative.

For the CDR3, the sequence is CASSYPAGASRNIQYF. The nucleotides are TGTGCCAGCAGTTACCCGGCGGGAGCCTCGCGGAACATTCAGTACTTC. The rearrangement combines TRBV6-6 with TRBJ2-4; TRBD2 lines up with 7 middle nucleotides. V lost 2 bases and J lost 7 bases, and the count of bases not matched to a germline gene is 11. Looking up the germline V gene (reference sequence) yields CDR1 MNHNY and CDR2 SVGAGI. The CDR3 has 16 amino acids, counting the end cysteine and phenylalanine. Just CDR3 DNA is preserved here, 48 bases in frame from base 1.